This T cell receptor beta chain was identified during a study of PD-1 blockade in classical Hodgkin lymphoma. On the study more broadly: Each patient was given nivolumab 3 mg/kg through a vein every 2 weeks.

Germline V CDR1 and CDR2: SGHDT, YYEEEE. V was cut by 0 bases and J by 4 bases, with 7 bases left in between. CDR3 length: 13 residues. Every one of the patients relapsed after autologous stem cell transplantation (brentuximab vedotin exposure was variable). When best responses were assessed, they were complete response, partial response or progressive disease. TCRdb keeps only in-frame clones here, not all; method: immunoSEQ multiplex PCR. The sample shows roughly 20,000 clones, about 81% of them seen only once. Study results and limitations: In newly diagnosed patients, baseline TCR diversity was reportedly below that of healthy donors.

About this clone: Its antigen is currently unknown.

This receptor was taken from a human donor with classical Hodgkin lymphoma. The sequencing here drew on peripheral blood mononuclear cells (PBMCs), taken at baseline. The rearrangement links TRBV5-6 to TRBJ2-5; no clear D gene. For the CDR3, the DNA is TGTGCCAGCAGCTTGGAACAGACAGAGACCCAGTACTTC. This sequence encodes CASSLEQTETQYF.